This T cell receptor beta chain was documented in a study of T cell responses to AZD1222 COVID-19 vaccine (dated by TCRdb to the early 2020s). Regarding the complete study: A total of around 240 trial participants underwent TCR sequencing, of whom about 200 received two doses of AZD1222 and 26 received two doses of the MenACWY control vaccine. Trial participants were enrolled into age subgroups of 18-55, 56-69 and 70-plus years, which contained roughly 150, 30 and 60 TCR-sequenced participants, respectively. Broad study findings and their caveats: Participants were mostly white British, with more females than males. The authors suggested clonal diversity may have been underestimated. Conclusions about previously exposed vaccinees are limited because only a handful of AZD1222 recipients were SARS-CoV-2 seropositive at baseline. The 56-69-year group was small, and its depth increase did not reach significance, likely because of low power. A significant rise in spike-specific TCR breadth and depth was observed after two AZD1222 doses relative to day 0 and relative to MenACWY recipients. CD4 TCRs associated with the vaccine covered the entire spike protein, and the dominant responses were in regions 160-218 and 743-854. Reportedly, almost half of the unique spike-specific TCRs recognized epitopes lying outside the regions that are mutated in the B.1.351 and B.1.1.7 variants. Because no day 14 peak-response samples were available, the repertoires could be characterized only after the peak T cell response.

The sample's time point label, decoded: about 28 days (+/-7) after the second vaccine dose. Because spike-specific TCR depth and breadth did not differ between the two schedules, AZD1222 recipients who got a second dose at roughly 4 weeks were pooled with those who got a second dose at roughly 12 weeks. The vaccinee samples were drawn from two UK trials, COV001 and COV002, one of which was a single-blind randomized controlled phase 2/3 trial testing AZD1222 (ChAdOx1 nCoV-19) in healthy adults. For TCRbeta chain sequencing, PBMC samples were collected from trial participants at day 0 and at day 28 after the second dose. Spanning cysteine to phenylalanine, the CDR3 consists of 16 amino acids. Of all the DNA, just the CDR3 is kept, 48 bases in frame from base 1. CDR1 and CDR2 are read off the germline V gene as SGHTA and FQGNSA. The junction carries 16 bases between V and J, which are trimmed by 5 bases and 1 base respectively.

The CDR3 regions of human TCRbeta chains were subjected to immunosequencing. From the authors' description of their analysis: TCRs in the repertoires were matched against a reference library of SARS-CoV-2-specific TCRs that had been generated with the MIRA antigen-specificity platform. Breadth was defined as the fraction of unique TCRs that were SARS-CoV-2-associated, and depth was defined as the fraction of total T cells that were SARS-CoV-2-associated. Each spike-specific TCR was assigned to its reactive spike region and to a CD4 or CD8 class using the MIRA data. Log10-transformed breadth and depth values were compared by one-way ANOVA with Sidak's multiple comparisons tests. TCRdb mirrors the immuneACCESS table, restricted to in-frame sequences. Some clones are absent from its copies; in checked studies, under half trace to an unresolved V gene, and the reason for the others is unknown. The D gene and trimming were derived from the DNA, and the V and J assignments and clone size from that table. For this sample the table gives around 200,000 clones, of which more than 75% were detected only once. The ten largest clones capture roughly 26% of the sample.

In the case of this clone: It has no known antigen specificity. No quality values exist for individual bases; no much larger clone is one base distant.

The sequence was collected from an adult who received the AZD1222 COVID-19 vaccine. Rearrangement joined TRBV7-2 to TRBJ2-3; the D gene assignment is ambiguous. The sequenced sample was peripheral blood, obtained 28 days after the second AZD1222 dose. The nucleotides are TGTGCCAGCAGCCTCGTACGGTGGAATCGCACAGATACGCAGTATTTT. This sequence encodes CASSLVRWNRTDTQYF.